This T cell receptor (beta chain) was recorded in a study of cytomegalovirus exposure and HLA in healthy donors. Germline-derived CDR1 and CDR2 are SGHDT and YYEEEE. This CDR3 comprises 13 residues. The study ran its PCR with 60 Vbeta and 13 Jbeta primers. Assay: immunoSEQ multiplex PCR; the TCRdb copy retains only in-frame clones and omits some. In the table there are fewer than 200,000 clones, over 70% of which are singletons. Regarding this clone: Its cognate antigen is unknown. One junction end disagrees with the germline gene, perhaps due to a read error.

Study-wide findings and caveats: Apart from CMV serostatus, no immune exposure information was available.

Sequencing was done on a sample of PBMCs. The source of this sequence is a woman aged 30 to 39 in good health and CMV-seronegative. This sequence joins TRBV5-6 and TRBJ2-7, with 9 bases that match TRBD1. The CDR3 protein is CASSHVGAGQGNF. As DNA, the CDR3 is TGTGCCAGCAGCCATGTTGGGGCGGGACAGGGAAACTTC.